The 21 T cell receptor beta chains presented below share a single source sample, sequenced in a study of blood T cell repertoires in COVID-19. Sequencing used immunoSEQ multiplex PCR; TCRdb keeps in-frame clones, though not all of them. This table holds roughly 120,000 clones, roughly four fifths found once. The sequenced sample was peripheral blood. These receptors all come from a woman in her sixties or seventies with acute or convalescent COVID-19.

The chain is built from TRBV28 and TRBJ2-5, with unresolved D. Germline lookup yields CDR1 MDHEN and CDR2 SYDVKM. Deletions cut 3 bases from V and 3 bases from J, with 8 bases between. There are 13 residues in the CDR3. CDR3 amino acids: CASSLADKETQYF. In DNA, the CDR3 is TGTGCCAGCAGTTTGGCCGATAAAGAGACCCAGTACTTC.

CDR3 sequence reads: CASSPPGTEAFF. The DNA for the CDR3 is TGTGCCAGCAGCCCCCCCGGGACAGAAGCTTTCTTT. The rearrangement uses TRBV2 and TRBJ1-1; a weak D match, TRBD1 (6 bases). Germline V CDR1 and CDR2: SNHLY, FYNNEI. The ends were cut back, 6 bases at V and 8 bases at J, with 13 bases in the middle. CDR3 length: 12 amino acids. Based on the CDR3 plus reference TRBV2 and TRBJ1-1, the full variable domain is EPEVTQTPSHQVTQMGQEVILRCVPISNHLYFYWYRQILGQKVEFLVSFYNNEISEKSEIFDDQFSVERPDGSNFTLKIRSTKLEDSAMYFCASSPPGTEAFFGQGTRLTVV.

The chain combines TRBV18 with TRBJ2-7, with D uncertain. The germline V and J ends were trimmed by 3 bases and 6 bases, with 18 bases remaining between them. The CDR3 sequence is 15 residues long. Germline CDR1 is KGHSH and CDR2 is LQKENI. The CDR3 protein is CASSPRAETRSEQYF. CDR3 sequence (DNA): TGTGCCAGCTCACCTCGCGCGGAGACGCGTTCCGAGCAGTACTTC.

Only one count was recorded for this clone. CDR3 in DNA: TGCGCCAGCAGCCAAGTTGACAGGGAAAATTCACCCCTCCACTTT. Translation: CASSQVDRENSPLHF. The gene calls are TRBV4-1 and TRBJ1-6; 7 nucleotides match TRBD1. The V and J ends lost 1 base and 7 bases, in that order; junction bases with no gene match: 4. Germline lookup yields CDR1 MGHRA and CDR2 YSYEKL. The CDR3 is 15 amino acids.

V is TRBV4-2 and J is TRBJ1-3; perhaps TRBD1 as D (6 bases). The CDR3 sequence is 17 residues long. The V and J ends lost 0 bases and 0 bases respectively, with 12 bases between them. Germline values: CDR1 LGHNA, CDR2 YNFKEQ. CDR3 sequence: CASSQDGQPYSGNTIYF. In DNA, the CDR3 is TGTGCCAGCAGCCAAGACGGACAGCCGTACTCTGGAAACACCATATATTTT.

J is TRBJ1-3 and V is TRBV30; 7 bases align to TRBD1. The ends lost 4 bases at V and 4 bases at J; junction bases unmatched: 10. This CDR3 is built from 15 residues. Germline-derived CDR1 and CDR2 are GTSNPN and SVGIG (reference sequence). The CDR3 sequence: CAWTGLSRGGNTIYF. CDR3 nucleotides: TGTGCCTGGACTGGGCTCAGCAGGGGGGGAAACACCATATATTTT.

This chain joins TRBV7-9 and TRBJ2-7, with D hard to call. The CDR3 covers 14 residues. The germline gives CDR1 SEHNR, CDR2 FQNEAQ (reference sequence). V lost 1 base and J 3 bases, leaving 10 bases between the germline ends. The CDR3, as DNA: TGTGCCAGCAGCTTAGGGAGTGATCTCTACGAGCAGTACTTC. Its translation: CASSLGSDLYEQYF.

CDR3 nucleotide sequence: TGTGCCAGCAGCTCCCAACTGGCGGGTGGATCCGGGGAGCTGTTTTTT. It encodes CASSSQLAGGSGELFF. This sequence joins TRBV5-4 and TRBJ2-2; D perhaps matches TRBD2 (5 bases). V lost 3 bases and J lost 6, with 18 bases in between. Germline V gene lookup returns CDR1 SGHNT and CDR2 YYREEE (reference sequence). The CDR3 spans 16 residues. The variable domain in full, completed from reference TRBV5-4 and TRBJ2-2, reads ETGVTQSPTHLIKTRGQQVTLRCSSQSGHNTVSWYQQALGQGPQFIFQYYREEENGRGNFPPRFSGLQFPNYSSELNVNALELDDSALYLCASSSQLAGGSGELFFGEGSRLTVL.

This clone appeared a few times. The chain has TRBV11-3 and TRBJ1-1; no firm D call. Germline CDR1 SGHNT, CDR2 YENEEA. V shed 2 bases and J shed 2 bases, with 6 bases lying between them. This CDR3 has 13 residues. CDR3 amino acids: CASSLFSNTEAFF. The CDR3 nucleotides read TGTGCCAGCAGCTTATTCTCCAACACTGAAGCTTTCTTT. Complete variable domain (other parts from reference TRBV11-3 and TRBJ1-1): EAGVVQSPRYKIIEKKQPVAFWCNPISGHNTLYWYLQNLGQGPELLIRYENEEAVDDSQLPKDRFSAERLKGVDSTLKIQPAELGDSAVYLCASSLFSNTEAFFGQGTRLTVV.

This clone turned up a few times. The chain recombines TRBV27 with TRBJ1-2, with D maybe TRBD1 (5 bases). This CDR3 is 13 amino acids long. Germline V lookup: CDR1 MNHEY, CDR2 SMNVEV (reference sequence). Trimming cost V 6 bases and J 10 bases, with 18 bases left between them. The chain's CDR3 is CASSVDRRGDYTF. The CDR3 DNA is TGTGCCAGCAGCGTGGACCGCCGGGGGGACTACACCTTC.

The chain uses TRBV19 and TRBJ2-7, with TRBD2 as a possible D gene (5 bases). Between the trimmed V and J ends, which lost 4 bases and 2 bases, there was a span of 21 bases. Germline V lookup: CDR1 LNHDA, CDR2 SQIVND (reference sequence). CDR3 length equals 17 residues. Here the CDR3 reads CASSNARPGYGAYEQYF. CDR3 bases: TGTGCCAGTAGTAATGCCCGGCCGGGGTACGGGGCCTACGAGCAGTACTTC. Supplemented by reference TRBV19 and TRBJ2-7, the full variable domain reads DGGITQSPKYLFRKEGQNVTLSCEQNLNHDAMYWYRQDPGQGLRLIYYSQIVNDFQKGDIAEGYSVSREKKESFPLTVTSAQKNPTAFYLCASSNARPGYGAYEQYFGPGTRLTVT.

The V and J genes are TRBV28 and TRBJ1-2, with D hard to call. This CDR3 spans 12 amino acids. In germline, CDR1 is MDHEN, CDR2 SYDVKM. V dropped 4 bases and J dropped 2 bases, with 5 bases sitting between them. CDR3 DNA: TGTGCCAGCAGTTCCTACAACTATGGCTACACCTTC. Translating it yields CASSSYNYGYTF.

This clone has a single count. The V gene is TRBV6-5, the J gene TRBJ1-4; D is undetermined. This CDR3 contains 15 residues. Per germline, CDR1 MNHEY and CDR2 SVGAGI. Trimming shortened V by 5 bases and J by 4 bases, and 14 bases separated the two germline ends. The chain's CDR3 is CASSPHRDVNEKLFF. CDR3 sequence (DNA): TGTGCCAGCAGTCCCCACAGAGATGTTAATGAAAAACTGTTTTTT.

The gene calls are TRBV9 and TRBJ1-2; 9 bases fit TRBD1. The junction had 9 bases not matched to a gene; V was cut back by 3 bases and J by 6 bases. Germline lookup yields CDR1 SGDLS and CDR2 YYNGEE. The CDR3 is 15 amino acids. CDR3 nucleotides: TGTGCCAGCAGCGGCCGGGACAGGGAGGTGGATGGCTACACCTTC. Protein sequence: CASSGRDREVDGYTF.

The chain has TRBV29-1 and TRBJ2-7; the D gene is possibly TRBD1 (5 bases). The CDR3 sequence is 13 residues long. The germline V gene has CDR1 SQVTM and CDR2 ANQGSEA. V was cut by 3 bases and J by 3 bases, with 12 bases left in between. The CDR3 is CSVDRGGGYEQYF. CDR3 in DNA: TGCAGCGTTGATAGGGGTGGCGGCTACGAGCAGTACTTC.

The chain links TRBV15 to TRBJ2-2; D might be TRBD1 (6 bases). This CDR3 is built from 16 residues. Germline V gives CDR1 LNHNV, CDR2 YYDKDF (reference sequence). The germline V and J ends were trimmed by 0 bases and 4 bases, with 12 bases remaining between them. DNA of the CDR3: TGTGCCACCAGCAGAGACCGGGACATTAGCACCGGGGAGCTGTTTTTT. Translation: CATSRDRDISTGELFF.

The J gene is TRBJ1-4, the V gene TRBV4-3; no firm D call. Trimming took off 4 bases at V and 0 bases at J, with 6 bases between the two ends. The CDR3 is 14 amino acids. Germline CDR1 reads LGHNA; CDR2 reads YSLEER. This chain's CDR3 is CASSRGTTNEKLFF. The CDR3, as DNA: TGCGCCAGCAGCCGCGGGACAACTAATGAAAAACTGTTTTTT.

V usage is TRBV14 and J usage is TRBJ2-5; the D gene is possibly TRBD2 (5 bases). V was trimmed by 4 bases and J by 1 base, leaving 10 bases between them. The CDR3 is made up of 14 amino acids. Germline-derived CDR1 and CDR2 are SGHDN and FVKESK. The CDR3 coding sequence is TGTGCCAGCAGCCCGGAACTAGGCCAAGAGACCCAGTACTTC. Translating it yields CASSPELGQETQYF.

This chain links TRBV2 with TRBJ1-5; D unclear. There are 15 residues in the CDR3. Germline lookup yields CDR1 SNHLY and CDR2 FYNNEI. Trimming left V 5 bases short and J 9 bases short, with 20 bases between. The CDR3 loop is CASSPESGRQVPQHF. The CDR3 DNA reads TGTGCCAGCAGTCCAGAATCAGGTCGCCAGGTGCCCCAGCATTTT.

This sequence joins TRBV6-6 and TRBJ2-7; 10 bases map to TRBD1. V trimming: 4 bases; J trimming: 6 bases; junction bases outside the gene matches: 6. CDR3 size: 14 residues. Germline V gives CDR1 MNHNY, CDR2 SVGAGI (reference sequence). The CDR3 loop reads CASSSGTGAFEQYF. The DNA for the CDR3 is TGTGCCAGCAGTTCCGGGACAGGGGCCTTCGAGCAGTACTTC.

This clone was detected only a few times. The chain joins TRBV6-2 or TRBV6-3 to TRBJ2-5, with D uncertain. Trimming cost V 6 bases and J 5 bases, with 10 bases left between them. The CDR3 spans 12 residues. Looked up from germline, CDR1 is MNHEY and CDR2 is SVGEGT. The CDR3 spells CASSTSEETQYF. For the CDR3, the DNA is TGTGCCAGCAGCACCTCTGAGGAGACCCAGTACTTC.